This T cell receptor (beta chain) was captured in a study of post-analysis software for immune sequencing data. Points from the study as a whole: Elevated frequency relative to controls characterized several TRBV segments in patients, TRBV5-6, TRBV5-1 and TRBV20-1 among them. Normalized Chao1 diversity in multiple sclerosis patients fell significantly below that of controls.

This clonotype has just a few counts. What it recognizes is unknown. Germline CDR1 is MNHNY and CDR2 is SVGAGI (reference sequence). V gave up 2 bases and J gave up 0 bases; unmatched junction bases: 11. The CDR3 extends over 18 amino acids. Libraries were made from TCR beta cDNA, and they carried unique molecular identifiers. TCRdb passed the PCR reads through MiXCR, listing each CDR3 protein once. In the table there are hundreds of thousands of distinct CDR3 sequences, 53% of which are singletons. The TCR comes from a girl aged 5-17 years with multiple sclerosis. The J gene is TRBJ2-3, the V gene TRBV6-6, with 7 bases fitting TRBD2. Sample: blood. Here the CDR3 reads CASSYPLAEPSSTDTQYF. The CDR3 DNA follows: TGTGCCAGCAGTTACCCGCTAGCGGAGCCCTCTAGCACAGATACGCAGTATTTT.